The rows below give T cell receptor beta chains drawn from one sample of a study of T cell repertoires and leukemia-associated antigens. One entry per CDR3 protein, called by TCRdb with MiXCR from the 5' RACE reads. The sample shows some 13,000 distinct CDR3 sequences, approximately 38% of them seen only once. Their recognized antigens are unknown. The specimen was CD3+ T cells sorted from blood and cultured. These receptors came from a female donor in good health. CDR3s include the opening cysteine and the closing phenylalanine or tryptophan. A D gene is named only where the DNA matches it firmly. Only some rows state a clone size, as once, few, many or a class for expanded clones.

>TRBV7-7|many|TRBJ2-7|-
TGTGCTAGCAGCCCCGGGACCCACGACGAGCAGTACTTC
CASSPGTHDEQYF
>TRBV20-1|medium-sized|TRBJ2-5|TRBD2
TGCAGTGCTAGACCCATCGGGCTAGCGGGGGGTCAAGAGACCCAGTACTTC
CSARPIGLAGGQETQYF
>TRBV18|many|TRBJ2-1|-
TGTGCCAGCTCACCACAGACGCGGGTATTCTCCTACAATGAGCAGTTCTTC
CASSPQTRVFSYNEQFF
>TRBV20-1|-|TRBJ2-7|TRBD2
TGCAGTGCTATCGCTAGCGGGAGGCAGCCCTACGAGCAGTACTTC
CSAIASGRQPYEQYF
>TRBV7-8|-|TRBJ2-7|-
TGTGCCAGCAGCACTCGAGAAACCTTCGAGCAGTACTTC
CASSTRETFEQYF
>TRBV19|many|TRBJ2-3|-
TGTGCCAGTAGTATAGCGGCCGGCACAGATACGCAGTATTTT
CASSIAAGTDTQYF
>TRBV7-8|medium-sized|TRBJ2-3|TRBD2
TGTGCCAGCACCGGGGGGGGCACAGATACGCAGTATTTT
CASTGGGTDTQYF
>TRBV5-1|-|TRBJ2-5|TRBD1
TGCGCCAGCAGCTCGGACAGGGGAAGGGAAGAGACCCAGTACTTC
CASSSDRGREETQYF
>TRBV20-1|many|TRBJ1-1|TRBD1
TGCAGTGCTTTGACAGGGGGGAACACTGAAGCTTTCTTT
CSALTGGNTEAFF
>TRBV20-1|medium-sized|TRBJ2-5|TRBD1
TGCAGTGGCAGACAGGGGGTAATGGAGACCCAGTACTTC
CSGRQGVMETQYF
>TRBV29-1|-|TRBJ2-1|TRBD1
TGCAGCGGGGCCGGGACAGAGTACAATGAGCAGTTCTTC
CSGAGTEYNEQFF
>TRBV20-1|-|TRBJ2-7|TRBD2
TGCAGTGCTAGAGATCGATTCGGGAGGGACTACGAGCAGTACTTC
CSARDRFGRDYEQYF
>TRBV12-3/TRBV12-4|-|TRBJ2-2|-
TGTGCCAGCAGAAGGCTGGGGCGGGGTGCCACCGGGGAGCTGTTTTTT
CASRRLGRGATGELFF
>TRBV5-1|medium-sized|TRBJ1-1|TRBD1
TGCGCCAGCAGCTCAACAGGGGAGGACACTGAAGCTTTCTTT
CASSSTGEDTEAFF
>TRBV6-4|-|TRBJ2-1|TRBD2
TGTGCCAGCAGTGATGCGGGAGGGACCAATGAGCAGTTCTTC
CASSDAGGTNEQFF
>TRBV7-2|many|TRBJ2-7|TRBD1
TGTGCCAGCAGCCAAGGACAGGGAACCTACGAGCAGTACTTC
CASSQGQGTYEQYF
>TRBV25-1|-|TRBJ2-1|-
TGTGCCAGCAGCCCTTTTGAGGGGCGCCTCGACTATGAGCAGTTCTTC
CASSPFEGRLDYEQFF
>TRBV12-3/TRBV12-4|-|TRBJ2-1|TRBD2
TGTGCCGACAGCCCTAGCGGGAGAGGGTACAATGAGCAGCTCTTC
CADSPSGRGYNEQLF
>TRBV4-2|-|TRBJ2-1|TRBD2
TGTGCCAGCAGCGCCCTAGCGGGAGAGACCTACAATGAGCAGTTCTTC
CASSALAGETYNEQFF
>TRBV6-1|-|TRBJ1-5|-
TGTGCCACCGATATTCGCTCGACAATCAGAAGTAGCAATCAGCCCCAGCATTTT
CATDIRSTIRSSNQPQHF
>TRBV10-3|medium-sized|TRBJ2-5|-
TGTGCCATAGGGTGGATGGAGACCCAGTACTTC
CAIGWMETQYF
>TRBV7-9|-|TRBJ1-1|TRBD1
TGTGCCCCCCTGTGTGGGACAGGAGTTGCGAGGACTGAAGCTTTCTTT
CAPLCGTGVARTEAFF
>TRBV6-5|-|TRBJ2-7|-
TGCGCCAGCAGCTTAGCTCCAAACTCGGACGAGCAGTGCTTC
CASSLAPNSDEQCF
>TRBV7-2|medium-sized|TRBJ1-2|-
TGTGCCAGCAGCTCCCGGGACGGGTTGGTCGGCTACACCTTC
CASSSRDGLVGYTF
>TRBV7-8|-|TRBJ2-3|-
TGTGCCAGCAGCTTAAGGGACCCAGCACGTACGCAGTATTTT
CASSLRDPARTQYF
>TRBV12-3/TRBV12-4|medium-sized|TRBJ2-3|-
TGTGCCAGCGCGGGATATGCGCAGTATTTT
CASAGYAQYF
>TRBV3-1|many|TRBJ1-2|-
TGTGCCAGCAGCCAAGATCCCACAGAAGTCTATGGCTACACCTTC
CASSQDPTEVYGYTF
>TRBV20-1|-|TRBJ2-5|TRBD2
TGCAGTGCTAGAGATCGTAGAGGTAGCGGGAAACAAGAGACCCAGTACTTC
CSARDRRGSGKQETQYF
>TRBV10-3|medium-sized|TRBJ2-3|-
TGTGCCATAGCGGGCGTTAGCACAGATACGCAGTATTTT
CAIAGVSTDTQYF
>TRBV12-3/TRBV12-4|-|TRBJ2-3|-
TGTGCCAGCAGTTTACGTGATGAGCAGTATTTT
CASSLRDEQYF
>TRBV27|-|TRBJ1-5|-
TGTGCCAGCAGTGGTAGCTGGGGGGGGGGGGATCAGCCCCAGCATTTT
CASSGSWGGGDQPQHF
>TRBV6-4|medium-sized|TRBJ2-1|TRBD1
TGTGCCAGCAGTGAGGGACAGGCTGGGGATGAGCAGTTCTTC
CASSEGQAGDEQFF
>TRBV10-1|many|TRBJ1-1|-
TGCGCCAGCAGTGAATCAGGAGGGAACACTGAAGCTTTCTTT
CASSESGGNTEAFF
>TRBV27|-|TRBJ2-5|TRBD2
TGTACCAGGAGTTGGGCTAGCGGCCAAGAGACCCAGTACTTC
CTRSWASGQETQYF
>TRBV15|many|TRBJ2-6|TRBD1
TGTGCCACCGGGGACAGAAGCTCTGGGGCCAACGTCCTGACTTTC
CATGDRSSGANVLTF
>TRBV7-8|medium-sized|TRBJ2-5|-
TGTGCCAGCGTCGCGGCGGGCCCTCAAGAGACCCAGTACTTC
CASVAAGPQETQYF
>TRBV2|-|TRBJ2-2|-
TGTGCCAGCAGGCCCGACAGTGGGGAGCTGTTTTTT
CASRPDSGELFF
>TRBV7-8|medium-sized|TRBJ2-3|-
TGTGCCAGCAGCTTAGTGGTAGCTAGGAGGGGAGATACGCAGTATTTT
CASSLVVARRGDTQYF
>TRBV12-3/TRBV12-4|-|TRBJ2-2|-
TGTGCCAGCAGGGTGGCTAGCGGGGAGCTGTTTTTT
CASRVASGELFF
>TRBV5-1|many|TRBJ2-2|TRBD2
TGCGCCAGCAGCTTGGGACTAGCGGCCACCGGGGAGCTGTTTTTT
CASSLGLAATGELFF
>TRBV5-6|medium-sized|TRBJ2-3|-
TGTGCCAGCAGCCCTCGGGGGACCACAGATACGCAGTATTTT
CASSPRGTTDTQYF
>TRBV20-1|-|TRBJ2-7|TRBD2
TGCAGTGCTAACAAGCGACTAGCGGGGACCTACGGGCAGTACTTC
CSANKRLAGTYGQYF
>TRBV3-1|-|TRBJ1-6|-
TGTGCCAGCAGCCAACAGGGTAGGAGTTCACCCCTCCACTTT
CASSQQGRSSPLHF
>TRBV6-5|few|TRBJ2-5|-
TGTGCCGTAACAGGGACTGGTTTCCAAGAGACCCAGTACTTC
CAVTGTGFQETQYF
>TRBV6-5|medium-sized|TRBJ1-2|-
TGTGCCAGCAGTTTCGACAGCTATGGCTACACCTTC
CASSFDSYGYTF
>TRBV12-3/TRBV12-4|medium-sized|TRBJ1-4|-
TGTGCCAGCAGTTTTTCGTCAACTAATGAAAAACTGTTTTTT
CASSFSSTNEKLFF
>TRBV7-2|-|TRBJ2-2|-
TGTGCCAGCAGCTTAACTTACAGGGCTTACACCGGGGAGCTGTTTTTT
CASSLTYRAYTGELFF